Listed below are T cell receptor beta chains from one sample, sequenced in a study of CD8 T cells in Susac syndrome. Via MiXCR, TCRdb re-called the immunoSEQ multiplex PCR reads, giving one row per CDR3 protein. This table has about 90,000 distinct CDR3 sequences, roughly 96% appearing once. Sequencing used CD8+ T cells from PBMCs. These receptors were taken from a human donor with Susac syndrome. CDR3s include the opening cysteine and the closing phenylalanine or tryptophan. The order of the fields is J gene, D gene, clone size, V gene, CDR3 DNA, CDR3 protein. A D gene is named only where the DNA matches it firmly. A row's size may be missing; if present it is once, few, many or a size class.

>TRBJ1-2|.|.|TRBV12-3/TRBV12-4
TGTGCCAGCAGTCCCTGGGTGGGTAGCTATGGCTACACCTTC
CASSPWVGSYGYTF
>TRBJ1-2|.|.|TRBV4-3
TGCGCCAGCAGCCAAGAGGGTGGCAATGTGTTTGGGGGCTACACCTTC
CASSQEGGNVFGGYTF
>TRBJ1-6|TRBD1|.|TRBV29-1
TGCAGCGTTCTCTTCCCGGGACAGGGGGGATCACCCCTCCACTTT
CSVLFPGQGGSPLHF
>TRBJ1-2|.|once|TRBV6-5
TGTGCCAGCAGTTACGGAGGGGAGAGCTCCTATGGCTACACCTTC
CASSYGGESSYGYTF
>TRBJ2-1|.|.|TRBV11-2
TGTGCCAGCAGCTTAGGGGGGAGCTCCTACAATGAGCAGTTCTTC
CASSLGGSSYNEQFF
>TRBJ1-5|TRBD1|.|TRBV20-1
TGCAGTGCTAGAGACGGACAGGGGCTCAATCAGCCCCAGCATTTT
CSARDGQGLNQPQHF
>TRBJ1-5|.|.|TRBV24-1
TGTGCCACCAGTGATACGGGCAATAGCAATCAGCCCCAGCATTTT
CATSDTGNSNQPQHF
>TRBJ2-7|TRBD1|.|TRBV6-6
TGTGCCAGCAGTCAGCCGGGACAGGGGGCGAGTGAGCAGTACTTC
CASSQPGQGASEQYF
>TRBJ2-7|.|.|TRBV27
TGTGCCAGCAGTCTCTCCGGGACGAGTAATCAGCTGAGTACATTC
CASSLSGTSNQLSTF
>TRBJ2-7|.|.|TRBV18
TGTGCCAGCTCACCTTCTGGGCAGGGTGTTCATCAGCAGTACTTC
CASSPSGQGVHQQYF
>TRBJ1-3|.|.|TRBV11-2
TGTGCCAGCAGCTTAGAGGCGGACGGCTCTGGAAACACCATATATTTT
CASSLEADGSGNTIYF
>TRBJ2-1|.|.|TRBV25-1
TGTGCCAGCAGTGTGTTAGGGGACGGATACAATGAGCAGTTCTTC
CASSVLGDGYNEQFF
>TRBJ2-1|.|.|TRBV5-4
TGTGCCAGCAGCAGCCCTCGGGGAGTGGACAATGAGCAGTTCTTC
CASSSPRGVDNEQFF
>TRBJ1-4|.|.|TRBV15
TGTGCCACCAGCAGAGTGGGGGCGCGAGATGAAAAACTGTTTTTT
CATSRVGARDEKLFF
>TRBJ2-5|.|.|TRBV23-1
TGCGCCAGCAGTCAATCCCCCCACCAAGAGACCCAGTACTTC
CASSQSPHQETQYF
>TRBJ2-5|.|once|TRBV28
TGTGCCAGCAGTTTTCGTCCAGGAAGGATGTTAGGAGAGACCCAGTACTTC
CASSFRPGRMLGETQYF
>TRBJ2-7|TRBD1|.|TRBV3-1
TGTGCCAGCAGCCAAGTCGGGTCCGGGACAGGCTACGAGCAGTACTTC
CASSQVGSGTGYEQYF
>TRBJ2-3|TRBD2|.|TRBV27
TGTGCCAGCAGTACCCTAGCGGGATACACAGATACGCAGTATTTT
CASSTLAGYTDTQYF
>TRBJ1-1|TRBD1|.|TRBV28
TGTGCCAGCAGTTTACCGGGACAGCTGAACACTGAAGCTTTCTTT
CASSLPGQLNTEAFF
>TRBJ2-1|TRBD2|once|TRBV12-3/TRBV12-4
TGTGCCAGCAGTCCTAGCGGGGGGGCTAACAATGAGCAGTTCTTC
CASSPSGGANNEQFF
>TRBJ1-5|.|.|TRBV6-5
TGTGCCAGCAGTACCCACAGCAATCAGCCCCAGCATTTT
CASSTHSNQPQHF
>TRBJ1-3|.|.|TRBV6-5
TGTGCCAGCAGTTACATGCCCCCCGGAGACAGACTCTCTGGAAACACCATATATTTT
CASSYMPPGDRLSGNTIYF
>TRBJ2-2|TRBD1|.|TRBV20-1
TGCAGTGCTGCTCGGGACAGGGAGAACGGGGAGCTGTTTTTT
CSAARDRENGELFF
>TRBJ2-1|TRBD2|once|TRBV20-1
TGCAGTGCCCCCGTTGCTAGCGGACTCGGAAATGAGCAGTTCTTC
CSAPVASGLGNEQFF
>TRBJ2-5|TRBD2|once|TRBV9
TGTGCCAGCAGCGCGGGACTAGCGGGGAATCAGTACTTC
CASSAGLAGNQYF
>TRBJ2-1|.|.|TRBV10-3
TGTGCCACCGTTGAGGGCCCACCCTACAATGAGCAGTTCTTC
CATVEGPPYNEQFF
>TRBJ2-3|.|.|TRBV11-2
TGTGCCAGCAGCTTAAACACAGATTCGCAGTATTTT
CASSLNTDSQYF
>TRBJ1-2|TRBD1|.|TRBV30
TGTGCCTGGAGTGCCGGGGACAGTGGAACCTATGGCTACACCTTC
CAWSAGDSGTYGYTF
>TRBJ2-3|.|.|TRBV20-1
TGCAGTGCTCAGTCGGGGAGCACAGATACGCAGTATTTT
CSAQSGSTDTQYF
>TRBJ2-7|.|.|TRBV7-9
TGTGCCAGCAGCTGGGGGGCCTACGAGCAGTACTTC
CASSWGAYEQYF
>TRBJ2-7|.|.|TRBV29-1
TGCAGCGTTGTGCTGGGACTCAGCTCCTACGAGCAGTACTTC
CSVVLGLSSYEQYF